This TCR beta chain was sequenced in a study of T cell clonality in common variable immunodeficiency. This CDR3 comprises 14 residues. CDR1 is SGHTA, CDR2 FQGNSA, per germline. J gave up 5 bases and V 5 bases, and 8 bases lay outside the gene matches. Findings of the study overall: Links between repertoire features and CVID complications were heterogeneity-limited.

This clone has ten or more counts. Its antigen is currently unknown. The CDR3 end is not reached by the read, which stops 3 residues before it; the germline J gene fills it in. The assay was immunoSEQ multiplex PCR, and TCRdb's table has in-frame clones only and misses some. The table lists 35,000 to 45,000 clones, with no singletons. This rearrangement joins TRBV7-2 to TRBJ2-5; 7 bases align to TRBD2. Specimen: peripheral blood mononuclear cells. This receptor was obtained from a person aged 18 to 75 in good health. The covered CDR3 bases are TGTGCCAGCAGCCCTCGGACTAGTCAGGAGACC. Translation gives CASSPRTSQET. The complete CDR3 protein is CASSPRTSQETQYF.